The 11 T cell receptor beta chains in this list originate from one sample, sequenced in a study of cytomegalovirus exposure and HLA in healthy donors. The assay was immunoSEQ multiplex PCR, and TCRdb's table has in-frame clones only and misses some. The data show approximately 280,000 clones, with over 75% seen just once and approximately 0.95% held by the top ten. Sequences were obtained from PBMCs. All receptors derive from a woman in her late teens or twenties in good health and CMV-seronegative.

The CDR3 DNA reads as TGTGCCAGCAGAATGACAAGGCTAAGCTCCTACGAGCAGTACTTC. It is translated as CASRMTRLSSYEQYF. The chain uses TRBV27 and TRBJ2-7; unclear D gene. The CDR3 length is 15 residues. Germline-derived CDR1 and CDR2 are MNHEY and SMNVEV (reference sequence). The germline V and J ends were trimmed by 6 bases and 0 bases, with 15 bases remaining between them.

The rearrangement links TRBV5-1 to TRBJ2-6; D is ambiguous. This CDR3 has 17 amino acids. The V end lost 4 bases, the J end lost 2 bases, and 16 bases lay between the germline ends. Germline values: CDR1 SGHRS, CDR2 YFSETQ. The CDR3, as DNA: TGCGCCAGCAGCGTGGGGTTACAGCTCGCTGGGGCCAACGTCCTGACTTTC. Amino acids: CASSVGLQLAGANVLTF.

This chain uses TRBV20-1 with TRBJ2-7; maybe TRBD1 (6 bases). Germline values: CDR1 DFQATT, CDR2 SNEGSKA (reference sequence). V was pared by 4 bases and J by 7 bases, with 11 bases between. The CDR3 runs to 11 residues. CDR3 sequence (DNA): TGCAGTGCTATAGATAGGGGGGAGCAGTACTTC. It codes for CSAIDRGEQYF.

V and J are TRBV6-5 and TRBJ1-2; tentatively, D is TRBD1 (5 bases). Looked up from germline, CDR1 is MNHEY and CDR2 is SVGAGI. The V gene lost 4 bases and the J gene lost 5 bases, with 8 bases spanning the gap. The length of the CDR3 is 12 residues. The CDR3 nucleotides read TGTGCCAGCAGTTCTCCAGGGTATGGCTACACCTTC. Its protein product is CASSSPGYGYTF.

This clone was recorded only once. The rearrangement uses TRBV5-1 and TRBJ2-5; a weak D match, TRBD1 (6 bases). The tail of the sequence fits TRBJ2-7 better, so the J call may be wrong. Germline lookup yields CDR1 SGHRS and CDR2 YFSETQ. This CDR3 spans 15 amino acids. This chain's CDR3 is CASSLLSTGSYEQYF. As DNA, the CDR3 is TGCGCCAGCAGCTTACTTTCGACAGGTTCCTACGAGCAGTACTTC.

This rearrangement joins TRBV18 to TRBJ2-1; TRBD1 might be the D (5 bases). The CDR3 extends over 16 amino acids. In germline, CDR1 is KGHSH, CDR2 LQKENI. V lost 2 bases, J lost 2 bases, and 13 bases lay in between. The CDR3 protein is CASSPGSQGAYNEQFF. CDR3 sequence (DNA): TGTGCCAGCTCACCAGGATCTCAAGGGGCCTACAATGAGCAGTTCTTC. Using reference TRBV18 and TRBJ2-1 for the parts outside the CDR3, the full variable domain is NAGVMQNPRHLVRRRGQEARLRCSPMKGHSHVYWYRQLPEEGLKFMVYLQKENIIDESGMPKERFSAEFPKEGPSILRIQQVVRGDSAAYFCASSPGSQGAYNEQFFGPGTRLTVL.

The sample holds a few counts of this clone. As DNA, the CDR3 is TGTGCCAGCAGCCGACAGGGAAAGAACACTGAAGCTTTCTTT. This encodes CASSRQGKNTEAFF. The V call is TRBV9, the J call TRBJ1-1, with TRBD1 identical over 7 bases. V was pared by 4 bases and J by 1 base, with 4 bases of the junction left unmatched. Looked up from germline, CDR1 is SGDLS and CDR2 is YYNGEE. The CDR3 runs to 14 residues.

The chain is built from TRBV28 and TRBJ2-2; D remains unclear. The germline V and J ends were trimmed by 7 bases and 7 bases, with 10 bases remaining between them. The CDR3 runs 12 residues. Germline CDR1 is MDHEN and CDR2 is SYDVKM. CDR3 sequence (DNA): TGTGCCAGCATAGATCTGAACGGGGAGCTGTTTTTT. It codes for CASIDLNGELFF.

J is TRBJ2-3 and V is TRBV28; 10 bases line up with TRBD1. There are 18 residues in the CDR3. Unmatched junction bases numbered 15, after V lost 6 bases and J lost 3 bases. The germline V gene has CDR1 MDHEN and CDR2 SYDVKM. CDR3 in amino acids: CASRSLLGDRGRTDTQYF. Written as DNA, the CDR3 is TGTGCCAGCAGATCCCTGCTGGGGGACAGGGGCCGAACAGATACGCAGTATTTT.

This sequence joins TRBV7-9 and TRBJ2-2; D gene unclear. V was cut by 2 bases and J by 7 bases, with 11 bases left in between. Germline V gene lookup returns CDR1 SEHNR and CDR2 FQNEAQ (reference sequence). The CDR3 length is 14 residues. The CDR3 DNA reads TGTGCCAGCAGCTTATCATTAGTATACGGGGAGCTGTTTTTT. This translates into CASSLSLVYGELFF.

The rearrangement uses TRBV4-2 and TRBJ1-2, with TRBD1 matching 9 bases. J lost 2 bases, V lost 0 bases, and 10 bases had no gene match. The CDR3 loop spans 18 amino acids. Germline V gives CDR1 LGHNA, CDR2 YNFKEQ. CDR3 sequence (DNA): TGTGCCAGCAGCCAAGAGGGTACCGGGACAGGGAGGAACTATGGCTACACCTTC. This gives the protein CASSQEGTGTGRNYGYTF.